Listed below are T cell receptor beta chains from one sample, sequenced in a study of PD-1 blockade in classical Hodgkin lymphoma. The protocol was immunoSEQ multiplex PCR, while the TCRdb copy is restricted to in-frame clones and leaves out a portion. This table has about 18,000 clones, 60% to 80% appearing once. This material consisted of CD4+ T cells from blood, taken before the fourth cycle of nivolumab. The receptors were sampled from a human donor with classical Hodgkin lymphoma. Each CDR3 is given with its conserved first and last residue. A D gene is named only where the DNA matches it firmly. The size field is filled for only some rows; it gives once, few, many or a size class.

TRBD1 TRBJ2-5 NA TRBV15 16 TGTGCCACCAGCAGCAGAGTAGGGGCAGGGGGTATTACCCAGTACTTC CATSSRVGAGGITQYF
TRBD1 TRBJ1-1 NA TRBV11-3 18 TGTGCCAGCAGCCGGGGCCGATGGGACAGCCCAAATAACACTGAAGCTTTCTTT CASSRGRWDSPNNTEAFF
NA TRBJ2-2 few TRBV27 14 TGTGCCACCCCCGGGACCGTGAACACCGGGGAGCTGTTTTTT CATPGTVNTGELFF
NA TRBJ1-3 few TRBV30 12 TGTGCCTGGATTGGGTCTGGAAACACCATATATTTT CAWIGSGNTIYF
TRBD1 TRBJ2-7 NA TRBV18 14 TGTGCCAGCTCACCGGGACAGGGGTCAGGAGAGCAGTACTTC CASSPGQGSGEQYF
NA TRBJ2-6 NA TRBV15 15 TGTGCCACCAGCAGGGAGGGTCTTGGGGCCAACGTCCTGACTTTC CATSREGLGANVLTF
TRBD1 TRBJ1-1 few TRBV4-2 15 TGTGCCAGCAGCCAAGAATCGGGGACAGGGCGTCTAGCTTTCTTT CASSQESGTGRLAFF
NA TRBJ2-6 NA TRBV4-1 20 TGCGCCAGCAGCCAAGAGGGACGACGGTTGAGCAGCTCTGGGGCCAACGTCCTGACTTTC CASSQEGRRLSSSGANVLTF
NA TRBJ1-2 NA TRBV11-3 16 TGTGCCAGCAGCCAAGAGGGGCGGGGTGGAGAATATGGCTACACCTTC CASSQEGRGGEYGYTF
TRBD2 TRBJ2-3 NA TRBV12-5 20 TGTGCTAGTGGTTTGGTTCCATCAAGGGGACTAGCGGGGTTAGTAGATACGCAGTATTTT CASGLVPSRGLAGLVDTQYF
NA TRBJ2-3 NA TRBV18 13 TGTGCCAGCTCAGCGGCCGGCACAGATACGCAGTATTTT CASSAAGTDTQYF
NA TRBJ1-1 NA TRBV2 16 TGTGCCATATGGGGGGCCAGCCGGACCATCGACACTGAAGCTTTCTTT CAIWGASRTIDTEAFF
TRBD1 TRBJ1-1 NA TRBV4-2 17 TGTGCCAGCAGCCAAGGTCGTGGACAGGCAGGTTACACTGAAGCTTTCTTT CASSQGRGQAGYTEAFF
NA TRBJ1-1 medium-sized TRBV7-3 13 TGTGCCAGCAGCACGGACAGGAACACTGAAGCTTTCTTT CASSTDRNTEAFF
NA TRBJ2-7 NA TRBV18 14 TGTGCCAGCTCACCTAATCCAGGGAACTACGAGCAGTACTTC CASSPNPGNYEQYF
NA TRBJ1-2 once TRBV2 17 TGTGCCAGCAGTGAAAGTTTAACGGTTCCGAGGACTTATGGCTACACCTTC CASSESLTVPRTYGYTF
TRBD2 TRBJ2-3 NA TRBV5-1 14 TGCGCCAGCAGCCCTAGCGGGAGGGCAGATACGCAGTATTTT CASSPSGRADTQYF
NA TRBJ1-1 few TRBV12-5 14 TGTGCTAGTGGTTTCGGGCAGTTGAACACTGAAGCTTTCTTT CASGFGQLNTEAFF
NA TRBJ2-7 NA TRBV7-9 16 TGTGCCAGCAGCTCATCCCGGGGAGGCGGTTCCTACGAGCAGTACTTC CASSSSRGGGSYEQYF
NA TRBJ1-4 NA TRBV4-2 15 TGTGCCAGCAGCCAAACAAGGTCTGTCGGCGAAAAACTGTTTTTT CASSQTRSVGEKLFF
NA TRBJ1-1 NA TRBV28 16 TGTGCCAGCAGTTTCCCCGCAGGGATTTGGGACACTGAAGCTTTCTTT CASSFPAGIWDTEAFF
NA TRBJ2-1 NA TRBV4-3 15 TGCGCCAGCAGTCTCGATCCTAGCTCCTACAATGAGCAGTTCTTC CASSLDPSSYNEQFF
NA TRBJ2-3 NA TRBV4-2 12 TGTGCCAGCAGCCAGAGCACAGATACGCAGTATTTT CASSQSTDTQYF
NA TRBJ2-3 NA TRBV27 12 TGTGCCAGCCTCGGCCCCACAGATACGCAGTATTTT CASLGPTDTQYF
NA TRBJ2-3 NA TRBV5-4 14 TGTGCCAGCAGCCCCACCGGTAGCACAGATACGCAGTATTTT CASSPTGSTDTQYF
NA TRBJ1-4 NA TRBV4-1 18 TGCGCCAGCAGCCAAGATCCAGGGGTCGGGCCAACTAATGAAAAACTGTTTTTT CASSQDPGVGPTNEKLFF
NA TRBJ2-1 NA TRBV2 13 TGTGCCAGCCACAGGGTAAGGGACAATGAGCAGTTCTTC CASHRVRDNEQFF
NA TRBJ2-3 few TRBV2 12 TGTGCCAGCAGTGTATTCACAGATACGCAGTATTTT CASSVFTDTQYF
NA TRBJ1-2 NA TRBV5-4 13 TGTGCCAGCAGCACAGGGTTAGGGTATGGCTACACCTTC CASSTGLGYGYTF
NA TRBJ1-5 NA TRBV7-2 13 TGTGCCAGCAGCTTCGGGGTCAATCAGCCCCAGCATTTT CASSFGVNQPQHF
TRBD1 TRBJ1-2 few TRBV25-1 14 TGTGCCAGCAGTGAACGGGACAGGGCCTATGGCTACACCTTC CASSERDRAYGYTF
TRBD2 TRBJ2-2 NA TRBV5-6 16 TGTGCCAGCAGCTTAGCGGGGGGGCTAAACACCGGGGAGCTGTTTTTT CASSLAGGLNTGELFF
NA TRBJ1-4 few TRBV6-5 15 TGTGCCAGCAGCCGATTCGGGGGGCGGAATGAAAAACTGTTTTTT CASSRFGGRNEKLFF
NA TRBJ1-1 few TRBV5-4 15 TGTGCCAGCAGCACTTCACAGGGTAGAGTCACTGAAGCTTTCTTT CASSTSQGRVTEAFF
TRBD1 TRBJ2-7 NA TRBV11-2 15 TGTGCCAGCAGCCCCGGACAGGGGGGGTACTACGAGCAGTACTTC CASSPGQGGYYEQYF
NA TRBJ2-5 NA TRBV30 16 TGTGCCTGGAGTGTCGGTCGAGGGGCAAGGCAAGAGACCCAGTACTTC CAWSVGRGARQETQYF
NA TRBJ1-1 NA TRBV18 13 TGTGCCAGCTCACCAGGGAGGAACACTGAAGCTTTCTTT CASSPGRNTEAFF
NA TRBJ1-5 NA TRBV5-6 14 TGTGCCAGCAGCAACCGGGACACCTCACGGCCCCAGCATTTT CASSNRDTSRPQHF
NA TRBJ1-3 NA TRBV27 14 TGTGCCAGCAGTTCCATAAACTCTGGAAACACCATATATTTT CASSSINSGNTIYF
TRBD2 TRBJ2-2 NA TRBV6-6 16 TGTGCCAGCAGTCTGGGACCCCCAGCGGGGACCGGGGAGCTGTTTTTT CASSLGPPAGTGELFF
TRBD2 TRBJ2-7 NA TRBV5-1 16 TGCGCCAGCAGCTCAAACTACCGGGGGGAAGACTACGAGCAGTACTTC CASSSNYRGEDYEQYF
NA TRBJ2-7 NA TRBV5-1 14 TGCGCCAGCAGCTTGGAAGGGGTACCCTACGAGCAGTACTTC CASSLEGVPYEQYF
NA TRBJ1-6 NA TRBV19 14 TGTGCCAGTAGGCTAACAGGTCCGCCTTCACCCCTCCACTTT CASRLTGPPSPLHF
TRBD2 TRBJ2-7 NA TRBV18 19 TGTGCCAGCTCACCCTTGCCGACACCGACTAGCGGAGGAAGCTACGAGCAGTACTTC CASSPLPTPTSGGSYEQYF
TRBD1 TRBJ2-2 NA TRBV2 15 TGTGCCAGCAGCGAACGACAGGGGAACACCGGGGAGCTGTTTTTT CASSERQGNTGELFF
NA TRBJ2-5 once TRBV27 13 TGTGCCAGCAGGCCATGGGGAGAAGAGACCCAGTACTTC CASRPWGEETQYF
NA TRBJ2-5 once TRBV7-9 14 TGTGCCAGCAGCGTAGGGGGGGCCCAAGAGACCCAGTACTTC CASSVGGAQETQYF
TRBD1 TRBJ1-1 NA TRBV18 15 TGTGCCAGCTCACCGCTTACAGGGGGCGGCACTGAAGCTTTCTTT CASSPLTGGGTEAFF
NA TRBJ2-6 NA TRBV2 16 TGTGCCAGCAGTCCCCGTAGGGCTGCTGGGGCCAACGTCCTGACTTTC CASSPRRAAGANVLTF
TRBD1 TRBJ1-5 NA TRBV7-8 14 TGTGCCAGCAGCTCCACAGGGGGGGGTCAGCCCCAGCATTTT CASSSTGGGQPQHF
NA TRBJ1-1 NA TRBV10-3 14 TGTGCCATCAGCGTGACAAACATGAACACTGAAGCTTTCTTT CAISVTNMNTEAFF
TRBD1 TRBJ2-5 NA TRBV10-3 13 TGTGCCATCAGTGGGACAGGTGTGGAGACCCAGTACTTC CAISGTGVETQYF